Presented here are 4 T cell receptor beta chains from one specimen sequenced in a study of blood T cells in healthy people across ages. A second PCR of 7 to 11 cycles used a sample-barcoded 5' primer and a J-beta primer mix. TCRdb re-called the 5' RACE reads through MiXCR, storing one row per CDR3 protein. The table has 250,000 to 300,000 distinct CDR3 sequences, 27% seen once. Sequencing was carried out using blood. All receptors come from a woman in her 70s in good health.

The chain combines TRBV7-8 with TRBJ1-2, with D possibly TRBD1 on 6 matching bases. Germline-derived CDR1 and CDR2 are SGHVS and FQNEAQ. The CDR3 runs to 14 residues. Between the trimmed V and J ends, which lost 0 bases and 3 bases, there was a span of 8 bases. CDR3: CASSLAQGYYGYTF. CDR3 coding DNA: TGTGCCAGCAGCTTAGCGCAGGGGTACTATGGCTACACCTTC.

About this clonotype: Mismatch with germline at one junction end may stem from a read error. The V call is TRBV5-4, the J call TRBJ1-2; D is uncertain. Germline V lookup: CDR1 SGHNT, CDR2 YYREEE (reference sequence). The CDR3 sequence is 13 residues long. The CDR3 protein is CASRLGGPNGYTF. In DNA form, the CDR3 reads TGTGCCAGCAGGTTGGGAGGCCCCAATGGCTACACCTTC.

This chain connects TRBV28 to TRBJ2-1, with 10 nucleotides matching TRBD2. Germline V gene data show CDR1 as MDHEN and CDR2 as SYDVKM. The V gene end was trimmed by 4 bases and the J gene end by 8 bases; junction bases not matched to a gene: 5. The CDR3 totals 14 residues. The CDR3 DNA reads TGTGCCAGCAGTTCACTAGCGGGAAACGATGAGCAGTTCTTC. This codes for CASSSLAGNDEQFF.

Only a few counts were recorded for this clonotype. The chain has TRBV15 and TRBJ1-5; D not resolved. The CDR3 length is 18 residues. Trimming removed 0 bases at V and 1 base at J, with 16 bases between. In germline, CDR1 is LNHNV, CDR2 YYDKDF (reference sequence). The CDR3 DNA reads TGTGCCACCAGCAGAGAAGTAGTAGGAGGGAGGAGCAATCAGCCCCAGCATTTT. It yields the protein CATSREVVGGRSNQPQHF.